This record concerns one T cell receptor beta chain sequence. The antigen is unknown. The CDR3 is 13 residues long. Germline CDR1 reads SQVTM; CDR2 reads ANQGSEA. Trimming took off 7 bases at V and 1 base at J, with 13 bases between the two ends. The data belong to a study of human T cells and chemical hapten exposure. Turning to the study itself: In the sensitization step, 2% DPC was placed on about 2 cm by about 2 cm of upper inner arm skin. Chiefly female patients presented with alopecia areata, totalis or universalis. Diphenylcyclopropenone doses were given weekly to the scalps of patients across the approximately 25-week study. Findings of the study overall: PT1 expanded TCR counts and patch test score were linked, and their correlation was positive.

TCRdb re-analysed the RACE reads in MiXCR, keeping a single row per CDR3 protein. The sample includes around 260,000 distinct CDR3 sequences, 7.5% to 10% of them seen just once. Time point here: pre-sensitization, week 0. Treatment given: therapeutic diphenylcyclopropenone sensitization with weekly scalp DPC. This clonotype was obtained from a woman aged 40 to 50 with alopecia areata. Some clones in this sample may be carry-over from other donors' samples. Sample: whole blood, taken in connection with sensitization to the hapten diphenylcyclopropenone (DPC). The J gene is TRBJ2-5, the V gene TRBV29-1; TRBD2 is a possible D gene (6 bases). In nucleotides, the CDR3 is TGCAGCGCCGGTGTACTAGCCCAAGAGACCCAGTACTTC. It is translated as CSAGVLAQETQYF.